This T cell receptor beta chain came from a study of cytomegalovirus exposure and HLA in healthy donors. The overall study: Across around 400 genotyped donors, more than 75% landed in the Caucasian-associated ancestry cluster. Study results and caveats: Sequencing had likely introduced a cluster of highly shared sequence variants as an artifact. Most of the CMV-associated TCR beta chains (in a later analysis) appeared to be HLA-restricted.

Concerning this clone: Its antigen is unknown.

Primers for the PCR totalled 60 Vbeta and 13 Jbeta. Data came from immunoSEQ multiplex PCR; TCRdb stores just in-frame clones and leaves some out. The sample carries roughly 130,000 clones, 74% recorded once. Germline-derived CDR1 and CDR2 are KGHSH and LQKENI. The CDR3 totals 13 residues. V lost 8 bases and J lost 2, with 12 bases in between. The V and J genes are TRBV18 and TRBJ1-1; D perhaps matches TRBD1 (5 bases). Sequencing input: PBMCs. The source is a man aged 40-55 years in good health and CMV-seropositive. The chain's CDR3 is CASARELNTEAFF. The CDR3 DNA is TGTGCCAGCGCCAGGGAATTAAACACTGAAGCTTTCTTT.